This entry features one T cell receptor (beta chain) sequence. The antigen remains unidentified. This sample was taken from a study of shared clonotypes between healthy human individuals. The study's findings and limits: There were few donors, and this limited the genetic and exposure-history diversity represented.

The CDR3 contains 17 residues. The germline V gene encodes CDR1 SGHNT and CDR2 YYREEE (reference sequence). Trimming stripped 2 bases from V and 7 bases from J, with 21 bases between. Sorted-subset replicate PCR reactions contained roughly 200 ng DNA, corresponding to approximately 30,000 T cell genomes. TCRdb's table, derived via immunoSEQ multiplex PCR, lists solely in-frame clones and lacks some. Counted here are about 2.4 million clones, roughly 93% occurring once; the ten biggest clones make up 0.36%. This sequence joins TRBV5-4 and TRBJ2-2; TRBD2 might be the D (7 bases). The receptor was isolated from a man aged 18 to 29 in good health. Some clones in this sample may be carry-over from other donors' samples. Sequencing was carried out using naive CD4+ T cells from PBMCs. As for subset: CD45RA+ positively selected. The CDR3 loop is CASSFFGGGYPSGELFF. CDR3 DNA sequence: TGTGCCAGCAGCTTTTTCGGCGGGGGCTACCCCAGCGGGGAGCTGTTTTTT.